The 28 T cell receptor beta chains below all came from one sample that was sequenced in a study of blood T cells in healthy people across ages. Then a second PCR, running about 7 to 11 cycles, was carried out with a sample-barcoded 5' primer and a J-beta primer mix. TCRdb recomputed calls from the 5' RACE reads with MiXCR, one row per CDR3 protein. The repertoire holds 1.4 million to 1.5 million distinct CDR3 sequences, with 42% as singletons. The specimen was blood. All receptors come from a young woman in good health.

This chain joins TRBV6-1 and TRBJ2-3; a weak D match, TRBD1 (5 bases). The CDR3 has 13 amino acids. V lost 6 bases and J lost 2, with 9 bases in between. Germline V gene lookup returns CDR1 MNHNS and CDR2 SASEGT. This CDR3 reads CASRGEATDTQYF. The CDR3 DNA is TGTGCCAGCAGAGGGGAAGCCACAGATACGCAGTATTTT.

This clonotype was seen only a few times. V usage is TRBV12-5 and J usage is TRBJ2-4; the D gene is possibly TRBD2 (5 bases). The J call is doubtful: the DNA matches TRBJ2-7 better. From germline, CDR1 is LGHNT and CDR2 FRNRAP. The CDR3 is made up of 14 amino acids. In DNA, the CDR3 is TGTGCTAGTGGTTTGGGCCGTCGGGGTAGCGAGCAGTACTTC. The encoded protein is CASGLGRRGSEQYF.

The chain uses TRBV28 and TRBJ2-3; 8 nucleotides match TRBD2. Germline CDR1 MDHEN, CDR2 SYDVKM. The CDR3 runs 15 residues. V gave up 1 base and J gave up 3 bases; unmatched junction bases: 3. The CDR3 region has the DNA TGTGCCAGCAGTTTATCTAGCGGGCCTACAGATACGCAGTATTTT. Protein sequence: CASSLSSGPTDTQYF. Based on the CDR3 plus reference TRBV28 and TRBJ2-3, the full variable domain is DVKVTQSSRYLVKRTGEKVFLECVQDMDHENMFWYRQDPGLGLRLIYFSYDVKMKEKGDIPEGYSVSREKKERFSLILESASTNQTSMYLCASSLSSGPTDTQYFGPGTRLTVL.

This CDR3 is CSVEDGAPGLVSSEQFF. CDR3 bases: TGCAGCGTTGAGGATGGAGCACCGGGACTAGTATCCAGTGAGCAGTTCTTC. The chain employs TRBV29-1 and TRBJ2-1; 8 positions match TRBD2. The germline gives CDR1 SQVTM, CDR2 ANQGSEA. This CDR3 has 17 residues. The ends lost 3 bases at V and 9 bases at J; junction bases unmatched: 19.

This clonotype turned up a few times. V is TRBV3-1 and J is TRBJ1-2, with unresolved D. Trimming stripped 1 base from V and 4 bases from J, with 13 bases between. There are 15 residues in the CDR3. Germline CDR1 and CDR2: LGHDT and YNNKEL (reference sequence). The CDR3, as DNA: TGTGCCAGCAGCCAAGGAAAGGGTTCTAGCTATGGCTACACCTTC. Its protein is CASSQGKGSSYGYTF.

The genes are TRBV28 and TRBJ2-3, with D possibly matching TRBD1 (5 bases). Germline V CDR1 and CDR2: MDHEN, SYDVKM. Deletions cut 7 bases from V and 3 bases from J, with 14 bases between. CDR3 size: 14 residues. DNA of the CDR3: TGTGCCAGCACCAGGCTTTCAGGGACAGATACGCAGTATTTT. Its protein product is CASTRLSGTDTQYF.

The chain recombines TRBV20-1 with TRBJ1-2; D ambiguous. The CDR3 is 11 amino acids. CDR1 DFQATT and CDR2 SNEGSKA come from the germline V gene (reference sequence). Trimming shortened V by 1 base and J by 8 bases, and 8 bases separated the two germline ends. CDR3 amino acids: CSARVGNGYTF. Here the CDR3 DNA reads TGCAGTGCTAGAGTAGGTAACGGCTACACCTTC.

The chain uses TRBV7-9 and TRBJ2-5; the match to TRBD1 covers 9 bases. From germline, CDR1 is SEHNR and CDR2 FQNEAQ (reference sequence). The CDR3 covers 16 residues. V gave up 2 bases and J gave up 5 bases; unmatched junction bases: 9. For the CDR3, the DNA is TGTGCCAGCAGCTTAACCCGGACAGGGGCGCGGGAGACCCAGTACTTC. It encodes CASSLTRTGARETQYF.

The J gene is TRBJ1-5, the V gene TRBV28, with a tentative D call TRBD1 (6 bases). V dropped 6 bases and J dropped 7 bases, with 22 bases sitting between them. The CDR3 is 16 amino acids. The germline gives CDR1 MDHEN, CDR2 SYDVKM. CDR3 residues: CASRGLSGGLGQPQHF. DNA for the CDR3: TGTGCCAGCAGGGGCTTGTCGGGGGGGCTTGGACAGCCCCAGCATTTT.

As DNA, the CDR3 is TGTGCCAGCAGTTACGGGGACAGGGACACAGATACGCAGTATTTT. It yields the protein CASSYGDRDTDTQYF. The chain is built from TRBV6-5 and TRBJ2-3; 9 bases match TRBD1. The CDR3 has 15 residues. Germline CDR1 and CDR2: MNHEY and SVGAGI. V shed 2 bases, J shed 2 bases, and the junction held 2 bases outside the gene matches.

This chain joins TRBV10-1 and TRBJ1-1; D remains unclear. Trimming left V 6 bases short and J 3 bases short, with 17 bases between. The germline gives CDR1 WNHNN, CDR2 SYGVQD (reference sequence). The CDR3 covers 15 residues. The CDR3 coding sequence is TGCGCCAGCAGACGAGAGATTAACGGTGACACTGAAGCTTTCTTT. Protein sequence: CASRREINGDTEAFF.

In its sample, this clonotype was seen a few times. The rearrangement joins TRBV6-5 to TRBJ1-2; TRBD1 aligns across 9 bases. The CDR3 has 15 amino acids. The germline CDR1 and CDR2 sequences are MNHEY and SVGAGI. V lost 0 bases and J lost 9; bases outside the gene matches: 8. CDR3 region: CASSYSGQGKGSYTF. The CDR3 DNA follows: TGTGCCAGCAGTTACTCGGGACAGGGAAAGGGTAGCTACACCTTC.

The J gene is TRBJ2-5, the V gene TRBV20-1, with TRBD2 matching 11 bases. The closer fit of TRBJ2-1 to the DNA end suggests the J call may be wrong. There are 15 residues in the CDR3. Germline-derived CDR1 and CDR2 are DFQATT and SNEGSKA (reference sequence). The CDR3 nucleotides read TGCAGTGGCTTGGGACTAGCGGTGGGCCAAGAGACCCAGTTCTTC. The encoded protein is CSGLGLAVGQETQFF.

This clonotype was seen a few times. V usage is TRBV6-5 and J usage is TRBJ2-7; TRBD1 matches 10 bases. The V and J ends lost 4 bases and 1 base, in that order; junction bases with no gene match: 10. Germline V gene lookup returns CDR1 MNHEY and CDR2 SVGAGI. The CDR3 sequence is 17 residues long. CDR3 sequence reads: CASSSRGSGQGSYEQYF. The CDR3 DNA is TGTGCCAGCAGTTCAAGGGGATCGGGACAGGGGTCCTACGAGCAGTACTTC.

In this sample, this clonotype turned up a few times. The chain employs TRBV12-3 or TRBV12-4 and TRBJ1-5; 7 nucleotides agree with TRBD1. The V segment lost 4 bases and the J segment 2 bases; nucleotides outside the gene matches: 5. CDR3 size: 15 residues. The CDR3 is CASSSTGTGNQPQHF. CDR3 DNA sequence: TGTGCCAGCAGTTCTACGGGGACAGGCAATCAGCCCCAGCATTTT.

This clonotype was seen just once. At one of its ends the junction is not consistent with the germline gene, which may arise from a read error. The J gene is TRBJ1-4, the V gene TRBV12-3 or TRBV12-4, with 8 bases aligning to TRBD1. The CDR3 has 14 residues. The CDR3 loop is CTSSTDRVPEKLFF. Here the CDR3 DNA reads TGTACCAGCAGTACGGACAGGGTACCGGAAAAACTGTTTTTT.

The sample holds a few counts of this clonotype. The chain has TRBV28 and TRBJ2-5, with a weak D call TRBD2 (7 bases). V was trimmed by 3 bases and J by 5 bases, leaving 13 bases between them. CDR1 and CDR2 (germline): MDHEN, SYDVKM. The CDR3 length is 14 residues. The CDR3 DNA follows: TGTGCCAGCAGTTTGGGGGGGCGTTGGGAGACCCAGTACTTC. Amino acids: CASSLGGRWETQYF.

This clonotype was observed a few times. The chain is built from TRBV5-1 and TRBJ2-7, with D uncertain. In germline, CDR1 is SGHRS, CDR2 YFSETQ. Deletions cut 0 bases from V and 4 bases from J, with 11 bases between. This CDR3 is 14 amino acids long. The CDR3 loop is CASSLGWIGYEQYF. In DNA, the CDR3 is TGCGCCAGCAGCTTGGGGTGGATTGGGTACGAGCAGTACTTC.

V is TRBV7-2 and J is TRBJ2-1; D is perhaps TRBD1 or TRBD2 (5 bases each). CDR1 is SGHTA and CDR2 is FQGNSA in the germline V gene. The CDR3 loop spans 16 amino acids. V was shortened by 3 bases and J by 0 bases, with 12 bases between the two germline ends. In nucleotides, the CDR3 is TGTGCCAGCAGCTTGTACCCCGGGGCCTCCTACAATGAGCAGTTCTTC. Protein product: CASSLYPGASYNEQFF. Based on the CDR3 plus reference TRBV7-2 and TRBJ2-1, the full variable domain is GAGVSQSPSNKVTEKGKDVELRCDPISGHTALYWYRQSLGQGLEFLIYFQGNSAPDKSGLPSDRFSAERTGGSVSTLTIQRTQQEDSAVYLCASSLYPGASYNEQFFGPGTRLTVL.

The V call is TRBV18, the J call TRBJ1-1; D might be TRBD1 (5 bases). The germline V gene has CDR1 KGHSH and CDR2 LQKENI. The CDR3 is 15 residues long. Trimming removed 2 bases from V and 8 bases from J, with 18 bases in between. CDR3 amino acids: CASSPTLTGTSEAFF. CDR3 in DNA: TGTGCCAGCTCACCAACCCTAACCGGGACCTCCGAAGCTTTCTTT.

The rearrangement links TRBV2 to TRBJ2-7, with D tentatively TRBD1 (5 bases). V was pared by 4 bases and J by 7 bases, with 14 bases between. Germline lookup yields CDR1 SNHLY and CDR2 FYNNEI. The CDR3 contains 13 residues. CDR3 coding DNA: TGTGCCAGCAGTGGGACAATTTACAATGAGCAGTACTTC. This gives the protein CASSGTIYNEQYF.

The chain uses TRBV12-3 or TRBV12-4 and TRBJ2-3; the match to TRBD2 covers 12 bases. V shed 4 bases and J 2 bases; nucleotides not matched to a gene: 7. The length of the CDR3 is 17 residues. The CDR3 nucleotides are TGTGCCAGCAGTTCATTGACTAGCGGGGGAAACACAGATACGCAGTATTTT. Its translation is CASSSLTSGGNTDTQYF.

The rearrangement links TRBV27 to TRBJ2-1, with a tentative D call TRBD2 (6 bases). The end of the DNA fits TRBJ2-7 better, so the J call may be wrong. Germline V lookup: CDR1 MNHEY, CDR2 SMNVEV (reference sequence). The CDR3 consists of 13 residues. In nucleotides, the CDR3 is TGTGCCAGCACGGGACTTGAAAACAATGAGCAGTACTTC. It specifies CASTGLENNEQYF.

The gene calls are TRBV11-3 and TRBJ2-1; D gene uncertain. Germline V CDR1 and CDR2: SGHNT, YENEEA. Trimming took 0 bases from V and 4 from J, leaving 10 bases between them. This CDR3 region has 15 residues. The CDR3 loop is CASSLDIAPYNEQFF. For the CDR3, the DNA is TGTGCCAGCAGCTTAGATATCGCTCCATACAATGAGCAGTTCTTC.

This sequence joins TRBV10-3 and TRBJ2-3; TRBD2 aligns across 14 bases. The CDR3 runs 17 residues. Trimming took 6 bases from V and 0 from J; bases not matched to a gene: 5. Germline V lookup: CDR1 ENHRY, CDR2 SYGVKD. As DNA, the CDR3 is TGTGCCATCAGGGGGACTAGCGGGAGTAGGAGCACAGATACGCAGTATTTT. This translates into CAIRGTSGSRSTDTQYF.

This chain uses TRBV7-2 with TRBJ1-2; TRBD1 is a possible D gene (5 bases). Germline V gene data show CDR1 as SGHTA and CDR2 as FQGNSA. The CDR3 runs 13 residues. Trimming removed 1 base from V and 8 bases from J, with 11 bases in between. CDR3 in DNA: TGTGCCAGCAGCTTAGAGACAGTTTACGGCTACACCTTC. Translated, it gives CASSLETVYGYTF.

The chain uses TRBV12-3 or TRBV12-4 and TRBJ1-4; unclear D gene. The ends were cut back, 6 bases at V and 0 bases at J, with 17 bases in the middle. The length of the CDR3 is 17 residues. DNA for the CDR3: TGTGCCAGCAGCCCCTTAATTGAGTACCCAACTAATGAAAAACTGTTTTTT. Its protein is CASSPLIEYPTNEKLFF.

The chain recombines TRBV5-1 with TRBJ2-5; TRBD2 matches 10 bases. With 1 base clipped from V and 4 bases from J, the junction kept 7 bases outside the gene matches. The CDR3 extends over 16 amino acids. Germline assignment: CDR1 SGHRS and CDR2 YFSETQ. CDR3 residues: CASSLRLAGDGETQYF. In nucleotides, the CDR3 is TGCGCCAGCAGCTTGCGGCTAGCGGGAGATGGAGAGACCCAGTACTTC.